Below, 25 T cell receptor beta chains from the same sample are listed, as sequenced in a study of CD8 T cells in Susac syndrome. RNA was extracted with the RNeasy kit, and a quantity of roughly 0.5 to 1 ug was reverse transcribed using random hexamers. TCRdb reanalysed the immunoSEQ multiplex PCR reads using MiXCR and keeps one entry per CDR3 protein. The data contain around 130,000 distinct CDR3 sequences, around 94% of them singletons. The sequencing sample was made of CD8+ T cells from PBMCs. Receptors were obtained from a human donor with Susac syndrome.

The rearrangement links TRBV12-5 to TRBJ1-1, with D unresolved. Deletions cut 1 base from V and 10 bases from J, with 10 bases between. Germline V gives CDR1 LGHNT, CDR2 FRNRAP. The CDR3 is made up of 12 amino acids. The CDR3 sequence is CASGLEDVGAFF. CDR3 DNA sequence: TGTGCTAGTGGTTTGGAGGACGTGGGAGCTTTCTTT.

The sample holds one count of this clonotype. This chain links TRBV7-8 with TRBJ2-7; 10 nucleotides align to TRBD1. The V gene end was trimmed by 1 base and the J gene end by 3 bases; junction bases not matched to a gene: 6. CDR3 length: 16 amino acids. Germline assignment: CDR1 SGHVS and CDR2 FQNEAQ. The CDR3 here is CASSLVAGQGFYEQYF. CDR3 DNA: TGTGCCAGCAGCTTAGTAGCGGGACAGGGGTTCTACGAGCAGTACTTC. The full variable domain, in which reference TRBV7-8 and TRBJ2-7 provide the parts outside the CDR3, is GAGVSQSPRYKVAKRGQDVALRCDPISGHVSLFWYQQALGQGPEFLTYFQNEAQLDKSGLPSDRFFAERPEGSVSTLKIQRTQQEDSAVYLCASSLVAGQGFYEQYFGPGTRLTVT.

The V call is TRBV3-1, the J call TRBJ1-1, with D uncertain. Germline V gives CDR1 LGHDT, CDR2 YNNKEL (reference sequence). This CDR3 is built from 14 residues. The V end was cut by 4 bases, the J end by 4 bases, with 13 bases between. The CDR3 DNA reads TGTGCCAGCAGCCCGTGGGGTCGCGGCACTGAAGCTTTCTTT. It encodes CASSPWGRGTEAFF. The complete variable domain, with remaining parts taken from reference TRBV3-1 and TRBJ1-1, reads DTAVSQTPKYLVTQMGNDKSIKCEQNLGHDTMYWYKQDSKKFLKIMFSYNNKELIINETVPNRFSPKSPDKAHLNLHINSLELGDSAVYFCASSPWGRGTEAFFGQGTRLTVV.

This chain links TRBV5-6 with TRBJ1-2, with D possibly matching TRBD1 (5 bases). CDR1 is SGHDT and CDR2 is YYEEEE in the germline V gene. With 5 bases removed from V and 4 bases from J, the gap between germline ends came to 21 bases. The CDR3 has 16 amino acids. The CDR3 reads CASRAGRPRVSYGYTF. The CDR3 nucleotides read TGTGCCAGCAGGGCAGGGAGACCTAGGGTCTCCTATGGCTACACCTTC.

The chain uses TRBV4-3 and TRBJ1-2; a possible D gene is TRBD1 (5 bases). The CDR3 has 15 amino acids. The V and J ends lost 2 bases and 4 bases respectively, with 14 bases between them. Germline-derived CDR1 and CDR2 are LGHNA and YSLEER. The CDR3: CASSQQGRDPYGYTF. The CDR3 bases are TGCGCCAGCAGCCAACAGGGCAGGGACCCCTATGGCTACACCTTC.

The V gene is TRBV20-1, the J gene TRBJ2-7; weak D call: TRBD1 (6 bases). The CDR3 length is 16 residues. The ends were cut back, 3 bases at V and 2 bases at J, with 20 bases in the middle. Germline CDR1 reads DFQATT; CDR2 reads SNEGSKA (reference sequence). The DNA of the CDR3 is TGCAGTGCTAGCGAAGAGGGACACCATGGGACCTACGAGCAGTACTTC. It yields the protein CSASEEGHHGTYEQYF.

The rearrangement joins TRBV6-5 to TRBJ2-5; tentatively, D is TRBD1 (7 bases). The CDR3 spans 15 residues. Trimming pared 4 bases from V and 5 bases from J, leaving 17 bases between. Germline V gives CDR1 MNHEY, CDR2 SVGAGI. The CDR3 nucleotides are TGTGCCAGCAGTTCCACCGGAGGGGGCCGGGAGACCCAGTACTTC. Translated, it gives CASSSTGGGRETQYF.

The rearrangement uses TRBV7-9 and TRBJ1-5; a weak D match, TRBD1 (6 bases). The germline gives CDR1 SEHNR, CDR2 FQNEAQ (reference sequence). Trimming took 4 bases from V and 4 from J, leaving 14 bases between them. The CDR3 contains 15 residues. The CDR3 bases are TGTGCCAGCAGCTCAGGGGCCGATCGGAATCAGCCCCAGCATTTT. The encoded protein is CASSSGADRNQPQHF.

The chain joins TRBV12-3 or TRBV12-4 to TRBJ2-5, with TRBD2 matching 12 bases. V was pared by 6 bases and J by 5 bases, with 4 bases of the junction left unmatched. This CDR3 has 14 amino acids. The CDR3 DNA is TGTGCCAGCAGACCTGGACTAGCGGGGGAGACCCAGTACTTC. Translation: CASRPGLAGETQYF.

The chain has TRBV13 and TRBJ1-3; D is unclear. The germline V gene has CDR1 PRHDT and CDR2 FYEKMQ (reference sequence). Trimming removed 5 bases at V and 2 bases at J, with 13 bases between. The CDR3 has 15 residues. CDR3 residues: CASSTRSLPGNTIYF. DNA for the CDR3: TGTGCCAGCAGCACCCGGTCGCTACCTGGAAACACCATATATTTT.

This chain uses TRBV27 with TRBJ2-3, with D hard to call. This CDR3 is built from 14 residues. Deletions cut 3 bases from V and 2 bases from J, with 9 bases between. The germline gives CDR1 MNHEY, CDR2 SMNVEV (reference sequence). This CDR3 reads CASSFLSATDTQYF. The CDR3, as DNA: TGTGCCAGCAGTTTTCTCTCTGCCACAGATACGCAGTATTTT.

V and J are TRBV15 and TRBJ2-6, with D tentatively TRBD2 (6 bases). Trimming removed 3 bases at V and 2 bases at J, with 11 bases between. Per the germline V gene, CDR1 is LNHNV and CDR2 is YYDKDF (reference sequence). The CDR3 runs 16 residues. The CDR3 loop reads CATSSVREAGANVLTF. The CDR3 DNA reads TGTGCCACCAGCAGTGTCAGGGAGGCTGGGGCCAACGTCCTGACTTTC.

The rearrangement joins TRBV25-1 to TRBJ2-1, with a possible D match to TRBD1 (6 bases). CDR1 MGHDK and CDR2 SYGVNS come from the germline V gene. This CDR3 contains 14 residues. The V gene lost 2 bases and the J gene lost 2 bases, with 7 bases spanning the gap. CDR3 sequence reads: CASSEQGTYNEQFF. The CDR3 coding sequence is TGTGCCAGCAGTGAACAGGGGACCTACAATGAGCAGTTCTTC.

This rearrangement joins TRBV14 to TRBJ2-1, with no clear D. The V end was cut by 1 base, the J end by 6 bases, with 10 bases between. CDR3 length: 14 residues. Germline V lookup: CDR1 SGHDN, CDR2 FVKESK. This CDR3 reads CASSQGNLANEQFF. CDR3 bases: TGTGCCAGCAGCCAAGGGAATTTGGCCAATGAGCAGTTCTTC.

The rearrangement joins TRBV27 to TRBJ2-1; no firm D call. The CDR3 totals 10 residues. Trimming stripped 8 bases from V and 8 bases from J, with 7 bases between. The germline V gene has CDR1 MNHEY and CDR2 SMNVEV (reference sequence). The DNA of the CDR3 is TGTGCCAGCGGATACGATGAGCAGTTCTTC. This translates into CASGYDEQFF.

V usage is TRBV7-4 and J usage is TRBJ1-6; no clear D gene. Germline-derived CDR1 and CDR2 are SGHVT and SQSDAQ. The CDR3 has 10 residues. V was trimmed by 5 bases and J by 13 bases, leaving 6 bases between them. The CDR3 loop reads CASSPSPLHF. The CDR3 nucleotides are TGTGCCAGCAGCCCCAGCCCCCTCCACTTT.

This chain uses TRBV15 with TRBJ2-1, with TRBD2 identical over 7 bases. Germline CDR1 LNHNV, CDR2 YYDKDF (reference sequence). Trimming took 8 bases from V and 0 from J; bases not matched to a gene: 19. The CDR3 covers 19 residues. The DNA for the CDR3 is TGTGCCACCTCCCAAGGCGGACTAAGCGGGGTTTTCTCCTACAATGAGCAGTTCTTC. Amino acids: CATSQGGLSGVFSYNEQFF.

The V and J genes are TRBV7-9 and TRBJ2-3; TRBD1 matches at 7 bases. The CDR3 spans 14 residues. V lost 2 bases to trimming and J lost 4 bases; unmatched junction nucleotides: 3. Germline V gives CDR1 SEHNR, CDR2 FQNEAQ (reference sequence). CDR3 sequence: CASSLKQGADTQYF. The CDR3 nucleotides are TGTGCCAGCAGCTTAAAGCAGGGGGCAGATACGCAGTATTTT.

The CDR3 sequence: CASSLNRDTLTYEQYF. In nucleotides, the CDR3 is TGTGCCAGCAGCTTAAACCGGGACACGCTGACCTACGAGCAGTACTTC. The genes are TRBV7-6 and TRBJ2-7, with D perhaps TRBD1 (6 bases). CDR1 is SGHVS, CDR2 FNYEAQ, per germline. The CDR3 covers 16 residues. V lost 2 bases, J lost 2 bases, and 16 bases lay in between.

This clonotype is a singleton in its sample. This chain links TRBV5-1 with TRBJ1-2; D unclear. The CDR3 length is 12 residues. Looked up from germline, CDR1 is SGHRS and CDR2 is YFSETQ. Trimming took off 4 bases at V and 5 bases at J, with 9 bases between the two ends. The CDR3 reads CASSPDPYGYTF. The CDR3, as DNA: TGCGCCAGCAGCCCGGACCCGTATGGCTACACCTTC.

The chain recombines TRBV4-3 with TRBJ2-7; 12 bases are a match to TRBD2. CDR1 is LGHNA, CDR2 YSLEER, per germline. This CDR3 spans 16 amino acids. Unmatched junction bases numbered 5, after V lost 1 base and J lost 4 bases. CDR3 amino acids: CASSQALAGGPYEQYF. The CDR3 nucleotides read TGCGCCAGCAGCCAAGCCCTAGCGGGGGGGCCTTACGAGCAGTACTTC.

This sequence joins TRBV11-2 and TRBJ2-5; no clear D gene. The CDR3 sequence is 12 residues long. The V gene lost 2 bases and the J gene lost 5 bases, with 6 bases spanning the gap. Germline values: CDR1 SGHAT, CDR2 FQNNGV. CDR3 DNA sequence: TGTGCCAGCAGCTTAATATTCGAGACCCAGTACTTC. Protein: CASSLIFETQYF. Based on the CDR3 plus reference TRBV11-2 and TRBJ2-5, the full variable domain is EAGVAQSPRYKIIEKRQSVAFWCNPISGHATLYWYQQILGQGPKLLIQFQNNGVVDDSQLPKDRFSAERLKGVDSTLKIQPAKLEDSAVYLCASSLIFETQYFGPGTRLLVL.

This clonotype was observed a single time. The chain carries TRBV4-3 and TRBJ2-5, with TRBD1 matching 7 bases. CDR1 and CDR2 from the germline V gene are LGHNA and YSLEER. The J segment lost 3 bases and the V segment lost 1 base, leaving 2 bases of the junction unmatched. The CDR3 runs 14 residues. CDR3: CASSQGQGEETQYF. CDR3 DNA: TGCGCCAGCAGCCAAGGACAGGGAGAAGAGACCCAGTACTTC.

This sequence joins TRBV29-1 and TRBJ1-1, with D possibly TRBD1 on 5 matching bases. CDR1 and CDR2 from the germline V gene are SQVTM and ANQGSEA. The CDR3 runs to 13 residues. V lost 7 bases and J lost 6, with 18 bases in between. The CDR3 region is CSALPGPGAEAFF. CDR3 coding DNA: TGCAGCGCCCTACCGGGGCCGGGGGCTGAAGCTTTCTTT.

The CDR3 bases are TGCAGCGTTGAACGACAGGGGCACACTGAAGCTTTCTTT. Its protein is CSVERQGHTEAFF. This chain joins TRBV29-1 and TRBJ1-1, with 8 bases matching TRBD1. Unmatched junction bases numbered 2, after V lost 2 bases and J lost 3 bases. Germline-derived CDR1 and CDR2 are SQVTM and ANQGSEA. CDR3 length equals 13 residues.